This T cell receptor beta chain was identified in a study of shared clonotypes between healthy human individuals (dated by TCRdb to 2020 to 2022). Concerning the study at large: The cohort included three men and two women between 18 and 49 years of age. Per donor, three plates each were used for CD4 naive and CD4 memory, two for CD8 naive, and one for CD8 memory. To estimate repertoire size and how much clonotypes are shared between individuals, the study performed deep sequencing of blood TCR repertoires from about five healthy adults. Different laboratories and diverse techniques were used to prepare libraries and sequence TCR repertoires, to increase sequencing depth and limit assay-specific biases. Per donor, leukapheresis produced somewhere between about 0.94 and 9.5 billion PBMCs.

Trimming costs V 2 bases and J 5 bases, and their ends lie 16 bases apart. As encoded in the germline V gene, CDR1 is SGDLS while CDR2 is YYNGEE. From its cysteine to its phenylalanine, the CDR3 spans 15 amino acids. Kept here is only the CDR3 DNA, which spans 45 bases and is read in frame from base 1. Using the deep immunoSEQ assay, TCR CDR3 regions were amplified from genomic DNA by multiplex PCR. Extracted genomic DNA from each cell subset was distributed evenly across all wells of several immunoSEQ 96-well plates, and each plate was treated as a replicate. For sorted subsets, 200 to 250 ng of genomic DNA, equivalent to 25,000 to 35,000 T cell genomes, went into each replicate PCR. Purified libraries were quantified with a Qubit 3.0 fluorometer, sized on a Bioanalyzer 2100, and re-quantified with the KAPA Library Quantification kit. Each immunoSEQ 96-well plate was sequenced on its own single-read 150-cycle Illumina NextSeq 550 flow cell. In the source study's methods: Because only junctional sequences without quality scores were contained in the immunoSEQ output, filtering matching that applied to full-length reads could not be performed. Sequences were annotated with PyIR, a Python wrapper for IgBLAST v1.9, and V/J genes and CDR3 were assigned using IMGT germline references. Reads were filtered out if the reads had weak V/J assignments (E-value above 1e-6), no CDR3, stop codons, out-of-frame junctions, or ambiguous translated residues. V3J clonotypes were defined as sequences sharing the same inferred V gene, J gene, and CDR3 amino acid sequence. Percentage overlap between repertoires was computed as shared unique clonotypes divided by the size of the smaller repertoire. RTK rarefaction, the Chao1 estimator, and Recon v2.1 estimates of unobserved clonotypes were used to assess repertoire richness. OLGA was used to compute generation probabilities for all TCRbeta clonotypes that the gDNA method yielded from a handful of donors. The source is immuneACCESS, and TCRdb retained only in-frame sequences with V and J called. Part of the clones is not carried over; for the studies checked, unresolved V genes explain less than half of this, and the remainder is unexplained. V and J calls and clone size are as listed in that table; D and trimming were resolved from the DNA. Here the sample has roughly 2,000,000 clones; approximately 94% occur a single time. The ten biggest clones cover more than 0.9% of the sample.

CD8 naive samples were CD45RO-negative cells positively selected for CCR7, giving a CD45RA+CCR7+ population that excluded TemRA cells. The donors were healthy, HIV-negative adults who had no recently reported acute infections or vaccinations. Only Caucasian adults living in Nashville, Tennessee, USA were represented among the donors. After blood collection by leukapheresis, PBMCs were isolated using Ficoll-Histopaque density gradient centrifugation and then cryopreserved in the vapor phase of liquid nitrogen. Analytical flow cytometry was used to check the purity and quantity of every magnetically sorted T cell population. Genomic DNA was isolated from every sorted fraction and measured by UV absorbance on a Nanodrop 2000c. General conclusions and limits of the study: Larger estimated clonotype richness was generally found for naive subsets than for memory subsets. Compared with non-shared clonotypes, clonotypes shared by all four sorted-subset donors had higher generation probabilities. Pairwise subsampling led to the expectation that sequencing depth would affect the degree of clonotype sharing among donors. The genetic and exposure-history diversity represented was limited by the small number of donors. Even with the large sequencing depth, rarefaction of the sorted-subset datasets indicated that sequencing was incomplete. About 5% of naive CD4, around 3.5% of naive CD8, approximately 2% of memory CD4, and around 0.4% of memory CD8 clonotypes were shared across several donors. Sampling was restricted to blood, and TCR repertoires in tissues likely differ from the TCR repertoires found in blood.

To note about this clone: Its cognate antigen has yet to be identified. No much larger clone exists at a distance of one base, and base qualities are not known.

Sequenced material: naive CD8+ T cells sorted from blood. According to the study, the label for this sample's cell subset or site signals: CD45RA+CCR7+. The origin of this receptor is a man younger than 35 in good health. This chain joins TRBV9 to TRBJ2-5; the D region may be TRBD1 or TRBD2, each matching 6 bases equally. The DNA reads as follows: TGTGCCAGCAGCGTCTGGGGGGCCCCCCTGGAGACCCAGTACTTC. It specifies CASSVWGAPLETQYF.